This T cell receptor beta chain was captured in a study of blood T cells in healthy people across ages. Combining a sample-barcoded 5' primer with a J-beta primer mix, a second PCR ran for 7 to 11 cycles. TCRdb itself ran the 5' RACE reads through MiXCR, one entry per CDR3 protein. The table lists 1.5 million to 2 million distinct CDR3 sequences, approximately 50% of them singletons. The ends lost 6 bases at V and 4 bases at J; junction bases unmatched: 11. This CDR3 spans 16 amino acids. Germline assignment: CDR1 SNHLY and CDR2 FYNNEI. Sequencing was performed on blood. The clonotype originates from a woman in her forties in good health. The chain employs TRBV2 and TRBJ2-3, with 9 nucleotides matching TRBD2. CDR3 loop: CASRALGGGAADTQYF. CDR3 coding DNA: TGTGCCAGCAGGGCCCTCGGCGGGGGGGCGGCAGATACGCAGTATTTT.